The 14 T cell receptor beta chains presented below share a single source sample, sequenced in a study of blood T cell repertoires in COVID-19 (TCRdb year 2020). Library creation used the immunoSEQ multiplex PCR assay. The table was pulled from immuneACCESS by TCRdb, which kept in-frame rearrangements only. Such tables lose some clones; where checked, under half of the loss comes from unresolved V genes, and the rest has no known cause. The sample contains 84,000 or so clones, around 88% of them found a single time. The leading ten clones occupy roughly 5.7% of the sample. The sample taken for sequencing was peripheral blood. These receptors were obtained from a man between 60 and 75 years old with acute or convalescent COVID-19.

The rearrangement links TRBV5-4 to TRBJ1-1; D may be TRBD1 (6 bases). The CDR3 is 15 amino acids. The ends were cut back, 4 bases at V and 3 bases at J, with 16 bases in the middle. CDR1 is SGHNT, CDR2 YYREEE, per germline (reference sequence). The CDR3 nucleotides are TGTGCCAGCAGCATTGGGGGGGGCAGGGACACTGAAGCTTTCTTT. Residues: CASSIGGGRDTEAFF.

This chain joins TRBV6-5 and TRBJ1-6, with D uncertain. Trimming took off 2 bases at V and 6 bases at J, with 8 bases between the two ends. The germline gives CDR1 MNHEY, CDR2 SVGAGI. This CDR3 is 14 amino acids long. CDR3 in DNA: TGTGCCAGCAGTTACGCGGCAGCTAATTCACCCCTCCACTTT. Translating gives CASSYAAANSPLHF.

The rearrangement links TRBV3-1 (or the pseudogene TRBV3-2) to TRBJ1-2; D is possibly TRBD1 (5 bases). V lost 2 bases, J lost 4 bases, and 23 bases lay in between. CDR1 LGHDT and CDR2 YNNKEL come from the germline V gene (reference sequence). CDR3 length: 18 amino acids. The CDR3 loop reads CASSQQGSRLGGFYGYTF. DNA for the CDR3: TGTGCCAGCAGCCAACAGGGAAGCCGACTGGGGGGGTTCTATGGCTACACCTTC.

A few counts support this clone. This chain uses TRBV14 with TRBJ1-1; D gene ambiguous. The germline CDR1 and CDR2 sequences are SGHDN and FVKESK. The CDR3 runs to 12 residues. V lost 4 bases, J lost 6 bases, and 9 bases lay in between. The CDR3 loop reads CASSRAGPEAFF. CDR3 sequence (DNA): TGTGCCAGCAGCCGGGCAGGTCCTGAAGCTTTCTTT.

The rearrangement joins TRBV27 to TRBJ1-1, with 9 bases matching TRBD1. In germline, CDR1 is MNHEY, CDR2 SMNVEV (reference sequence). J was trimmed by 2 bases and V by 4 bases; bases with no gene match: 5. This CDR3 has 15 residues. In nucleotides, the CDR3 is TGTGCCAGCAGTTATGACAGGGGGTCAAACACTGAAGCTTTCTTT. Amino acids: CASSYDRGSNTEAFF.

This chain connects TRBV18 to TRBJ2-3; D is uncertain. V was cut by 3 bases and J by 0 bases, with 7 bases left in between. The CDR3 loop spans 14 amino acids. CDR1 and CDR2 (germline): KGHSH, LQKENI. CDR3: CASSPFRSTDTQYF. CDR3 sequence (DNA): TGTGCCAGCTCACCCTTTCGTAGCACAGATACGCAGTATTTT.

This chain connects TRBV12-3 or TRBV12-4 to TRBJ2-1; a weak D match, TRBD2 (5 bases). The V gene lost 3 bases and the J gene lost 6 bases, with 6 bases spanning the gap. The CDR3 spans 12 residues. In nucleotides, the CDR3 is TGTGCCAGCAGTTTTCGGGGCAATGAGCAGTTCTTC. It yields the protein CASSFRGNEQFF.

CDR3 loop: CATSRDLGTGDGGYTF. The CDR3 DNA is TGTGCCACCAGCAGAGATTTAGGGACAGGGGACGGTGGCTACACCTTC. The J gene is TRBJ1-2, the V gene TRBV15; 10 bases align to TRBD1. J gave up 7 bases and V 0 bases, and 8 bases lay outside the gene matches. The CDR3 covers 16 residues. Germline CDR1 and CDR2: LNHNV and YYDKDF (reference sequence).

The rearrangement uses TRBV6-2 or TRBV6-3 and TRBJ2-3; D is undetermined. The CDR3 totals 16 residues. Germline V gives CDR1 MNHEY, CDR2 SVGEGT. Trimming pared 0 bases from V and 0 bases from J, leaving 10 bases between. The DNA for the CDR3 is TGTGCCAGCAGTTACTCTGTCGCGCCTAGCACAGATACGCAGTATTTT. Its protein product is CASSYSVAPSTDTQYF.

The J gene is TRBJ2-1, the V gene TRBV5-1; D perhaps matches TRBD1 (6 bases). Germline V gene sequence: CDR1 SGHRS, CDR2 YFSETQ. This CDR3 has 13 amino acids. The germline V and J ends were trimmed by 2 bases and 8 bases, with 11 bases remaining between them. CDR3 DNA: TGCGCCAGCAGCTTACGGACAGCCGATGAGCAGTTCTTC. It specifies CASSLRTADEQFF.

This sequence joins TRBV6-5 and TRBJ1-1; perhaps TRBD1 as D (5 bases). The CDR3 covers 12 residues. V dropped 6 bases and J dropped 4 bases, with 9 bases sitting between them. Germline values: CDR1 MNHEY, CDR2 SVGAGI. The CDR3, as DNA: TGTGCCAGCAGGCAGGGATTCACTGAAGCTTTCTTT. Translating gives CASRQGFTEAFF.

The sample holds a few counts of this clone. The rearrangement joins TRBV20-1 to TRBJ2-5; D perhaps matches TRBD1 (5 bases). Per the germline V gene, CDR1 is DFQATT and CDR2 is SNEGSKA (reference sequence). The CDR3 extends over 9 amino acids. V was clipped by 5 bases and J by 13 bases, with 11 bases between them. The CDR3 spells CSAGAFGYF. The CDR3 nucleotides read TGCAGTGCTGGGGCTTTCGGGTACTTC.

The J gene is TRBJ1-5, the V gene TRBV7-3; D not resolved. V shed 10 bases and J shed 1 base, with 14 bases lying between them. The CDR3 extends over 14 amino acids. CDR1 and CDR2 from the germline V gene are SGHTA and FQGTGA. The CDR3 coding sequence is TGTGCCACCTGGAGGGTGGGCAGCAATCAGCCCCAGCATTTT. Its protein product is CATWRVGSNQPQHF.

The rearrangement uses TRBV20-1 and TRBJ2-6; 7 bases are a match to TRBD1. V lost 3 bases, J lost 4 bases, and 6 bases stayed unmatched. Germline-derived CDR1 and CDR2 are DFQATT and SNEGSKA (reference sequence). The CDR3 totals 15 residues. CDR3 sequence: CSASETGTGANVLTF. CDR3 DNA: TGCAGTGCTAGTGAGACAGGGACCGGGGCCAACGTCCTGACTTTC.